These 5 T cell receptor beta chains originate from one sample sequenced in a study of shared clonotypes between healthy human individuals. TCRdb's table, derived via immunoSEQ multiplex PCR, lists solely in-frame clones and lacks some. The sample gives fewer than 1.8 million clones, less than 99% of which show up once; roughly 0.35% is in the top ten. The specimen was naive CD4+ T cells sorted from blood. This sample's subset: CD45RA+ positively selected. Receptors originate from a man under 40 in good health.

The chain uses TRBV9 and TRBJ2-3, with D possibly matching TRBD2 (6 bases). Germline CDR1 is SGDLS and CDR2 is YYNGEE. The V gene lost 0 bases and the J gene lost 7 bases, with 12 bases spanning the gap. CDR3 size: 14 residues. CDR3 in amino acids: CASSVGGGANTQYF. Here the CDR3 DNA reads TGTGCCAGCAGCGTAGGAGGAGGGGCCAATACGCAGTATTTT. The full variable domain, its missing parts supplied by reference TRBV9 and TRBJ2-3, is DSGVTQTPKHLITATGQRVTLRCSPRSGDLSVYWYQQSLDQGLQFLIQYYNGEERAKGNILERFSAQQFPDLHSELNLSSLELGDSALYFCASSVGGGANTQYFGPGTRLTVL.

This chain connects TRBV11-2 to TRBJ2-5; no firm D call. The length of the CDR3 is 15 residues. The V gene's germline CDR1 is SGHAT and CDR2 FQNNGV. Trimming left V 1 base short and J 4 bases short, with 13 bases between. CDR3 DNA: TGTGCCAGCAGCTTAGCGGCAAACAGAGGAGAGACCCAGTACTTC. Translation: CASSLAANRGETQYF.

This sequence joins TRBV7-9 and TRBJ2-7; 8 bases line up with TRBD2. CDR3 length: 15 residues. CDR1 and CDR2 (germline): SEHNR, FQNEAQ (reference sequence). The J segment lost 2 bases and the V segment lost 5 bases, leaving 8 bases of the junction unmatched. The CDR3 spells CASSPPGLVPYEQYF. In nucleotides, the CDR3 is TGTGCCAGCAGCCCTCCGGGACTAGTTCCCTACGAGCAGTACTTC.

CDR3 sequence (DNA): TGTGCCAGCAGCCAAGATACCGGGAGTACCCACAATGAGCAGTTCTTC. This codes for CASSQDTGSTHNEQFF. V gene TRBV14 combines with J gene TRBJ2-1; D might be TRBD2 (6 bases). The germline V gene has CDR1 SGHDN and CDR2 FVKESK. V dropped 0 bases and J dropped 5 bases, with 14 bases sitting between them. This CDR3 has 16 residues.

The chain couples TRBV9 to TRBJ2-3; 7 bases agree with TRBD2. The CDR3 spans 14 residues. After removal of 6 bases from V and 0 bases from J, the junction contained 4 bases not matched to a gene. Looked up from germline, CDR1 is SGDLS and CDR2 is YYNGEE. The CDR3 spells CASTVGGSTDTQYF. CDR3 bases: TGTGCCAGCACGGTCGGGGGGAGCACAGATACGCAGTATTTT.